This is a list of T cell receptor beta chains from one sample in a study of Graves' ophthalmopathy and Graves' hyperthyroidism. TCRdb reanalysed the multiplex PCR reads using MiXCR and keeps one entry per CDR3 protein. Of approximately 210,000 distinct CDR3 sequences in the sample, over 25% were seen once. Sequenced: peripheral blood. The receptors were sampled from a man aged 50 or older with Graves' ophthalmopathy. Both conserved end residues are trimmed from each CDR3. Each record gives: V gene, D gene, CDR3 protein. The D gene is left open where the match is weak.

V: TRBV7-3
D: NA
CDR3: ASSLAETGELF

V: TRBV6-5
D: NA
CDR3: ATPGSARRYSNQPQH

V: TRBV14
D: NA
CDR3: ASTKSRTDTQY

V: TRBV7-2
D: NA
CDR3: ASSLAVIGEQY

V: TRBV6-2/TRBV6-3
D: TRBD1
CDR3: ASRGQDPYEQY

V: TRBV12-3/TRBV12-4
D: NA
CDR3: ASSLAVGTEAF

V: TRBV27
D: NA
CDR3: ASSERGPNTEAF

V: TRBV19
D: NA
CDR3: ASSTWQGMGTEAF

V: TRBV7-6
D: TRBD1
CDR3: ASSRQGEHQPQH

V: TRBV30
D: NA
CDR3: AWSDFGYGYT

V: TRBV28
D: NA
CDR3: ASSLGGGETQY

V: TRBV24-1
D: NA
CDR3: ATSVRFRGTEAF

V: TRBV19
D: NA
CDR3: ASSTSSYNSPLH

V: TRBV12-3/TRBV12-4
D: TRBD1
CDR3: ASSLGTGGTETQY

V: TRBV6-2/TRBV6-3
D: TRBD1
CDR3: ASIDHRGRHYEQY

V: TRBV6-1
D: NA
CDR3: ASSEPHGYGYT

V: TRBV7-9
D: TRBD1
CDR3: ASSRPTGQAF

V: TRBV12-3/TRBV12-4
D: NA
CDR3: ASSGGWGDTQY

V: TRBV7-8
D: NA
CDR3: ASSFEGTQH

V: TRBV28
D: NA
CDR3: ASIDPGAHQPQH

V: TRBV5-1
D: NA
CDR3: ASSSRGGGYT

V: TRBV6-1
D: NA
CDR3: ASGAGESYEQY

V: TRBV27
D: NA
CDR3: ASSPPGLRYEQY

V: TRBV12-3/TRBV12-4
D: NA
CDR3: ASRNMLGPSQPQH

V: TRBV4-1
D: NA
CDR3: ASSHLEETQY

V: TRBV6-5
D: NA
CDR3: ASSYYSGGGGEQY

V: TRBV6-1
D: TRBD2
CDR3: ASILWFRGEKQETQY

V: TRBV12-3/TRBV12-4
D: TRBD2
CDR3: ASSSHKNPILAGDYEQY

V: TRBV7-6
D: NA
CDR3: ASSPYPGGGYNEQF

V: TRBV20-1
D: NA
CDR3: SAPGSMNTEAF

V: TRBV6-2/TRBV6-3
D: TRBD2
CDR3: ASRLGTSGKNIQY

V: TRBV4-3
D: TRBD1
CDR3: ASSHLGQGMETQY

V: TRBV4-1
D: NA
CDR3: ASSSRGGFALGYGYT

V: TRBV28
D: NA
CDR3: ASSPRFVETQY

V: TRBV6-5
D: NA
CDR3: ASKTEILSSYNSPLH

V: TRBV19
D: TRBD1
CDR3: ASKGQGSNQPQH

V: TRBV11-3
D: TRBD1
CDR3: ASSPGTGHEQY

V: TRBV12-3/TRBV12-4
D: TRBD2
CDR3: ASRPTSGTSYEQY

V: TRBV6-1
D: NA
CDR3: ASDYSNQPQH

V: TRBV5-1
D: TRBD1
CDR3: ASSTGQGQRFGYT

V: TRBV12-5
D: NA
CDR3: ASVSDYEQY